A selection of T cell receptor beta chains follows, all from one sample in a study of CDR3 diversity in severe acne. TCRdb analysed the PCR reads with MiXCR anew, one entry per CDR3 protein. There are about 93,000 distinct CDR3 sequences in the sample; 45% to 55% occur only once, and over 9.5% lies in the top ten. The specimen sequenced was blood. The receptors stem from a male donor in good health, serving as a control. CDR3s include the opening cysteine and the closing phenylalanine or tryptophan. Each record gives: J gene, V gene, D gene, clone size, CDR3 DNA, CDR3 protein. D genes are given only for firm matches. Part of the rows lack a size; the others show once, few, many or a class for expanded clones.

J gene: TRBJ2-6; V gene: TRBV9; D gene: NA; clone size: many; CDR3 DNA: TGTGCCAGCAGCTCGAGGGTTTGGGGGGTGAGCTCTGGGGCCAACGTCCTGACTTTC; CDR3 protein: CASSSRVWGVSSGANVLTF
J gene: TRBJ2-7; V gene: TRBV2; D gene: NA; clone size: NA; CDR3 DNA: TGTGCCAGCAGCTCACAGGGTATTGTGGACGAGCAGTACTTC; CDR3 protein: CASSSQGIVDEQYF
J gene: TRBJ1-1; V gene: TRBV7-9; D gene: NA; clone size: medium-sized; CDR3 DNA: TGTGCCAGCAGCTCCAAGCCGGGTGAAGCTTTCTTT; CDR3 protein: CASSSKPGEAFF
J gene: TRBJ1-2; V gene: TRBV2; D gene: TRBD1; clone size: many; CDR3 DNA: TGTGCCAGCAGGCCGGGGACAGGGAAATATGGCTACACCTTC; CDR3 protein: CASRPGTGKYGYTF
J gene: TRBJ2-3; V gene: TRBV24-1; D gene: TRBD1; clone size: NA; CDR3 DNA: TGTGCCACCACAGGGGGAGATACGCAGTATTTT; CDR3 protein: CATTGGDTQYF
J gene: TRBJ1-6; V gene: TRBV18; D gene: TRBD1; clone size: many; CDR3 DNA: TGTGCCAGCTCCGGACAGGATAATTCACCCCTCCACTTT; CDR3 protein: CASSGQDNSPLHF
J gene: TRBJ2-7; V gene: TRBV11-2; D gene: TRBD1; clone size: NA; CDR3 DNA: TGTGCCAGCAGCCTAATTCCGGGGGGACAGGGGTTCTACGAGCAGTACTTC; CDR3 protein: CASSLIPGGQGFYEQYF
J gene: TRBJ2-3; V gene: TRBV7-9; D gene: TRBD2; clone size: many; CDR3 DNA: TGTGCCAGCAAGAGTAGCGGGGGGGGCACAGATACGCAGTATTTT; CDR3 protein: CASKSSGGGTDTQYF
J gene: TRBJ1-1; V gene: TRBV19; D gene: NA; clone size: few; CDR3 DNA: TGTGCCAGTAGCGAAGGTTGGAACACTGAAGCTTTCTTT; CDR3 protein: CASSEGWNTEAFF
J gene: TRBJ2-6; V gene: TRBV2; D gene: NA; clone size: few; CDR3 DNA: TGTGCCAGCAGTGAGGATTCCACTGGGGCCAACGTCCTGACTTTC; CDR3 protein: CASSEDSTGANVLTF
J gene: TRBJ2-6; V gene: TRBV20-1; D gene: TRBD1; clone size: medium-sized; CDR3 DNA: TGCAGTGCTAGACGGGACAGGCCTGGGGCCAACGTCCTGACTTTC; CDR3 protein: CSARRDRPGANVLTF
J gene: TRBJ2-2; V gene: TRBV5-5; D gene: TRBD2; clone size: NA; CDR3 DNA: TGTGCCAGCAGCTTTCTAGCGGGAGGCCCCGGGGAGCTGTTTTTT; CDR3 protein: CASSFLAGGPGELFF
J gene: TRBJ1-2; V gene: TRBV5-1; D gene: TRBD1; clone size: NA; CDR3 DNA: TGCGCCAGCAGCGTTCGCAGGGGGACCGGTAAGTTCCCTAACTATGGCTACACCTTC; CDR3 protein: CASSVRRGTGKFPNYGYTF
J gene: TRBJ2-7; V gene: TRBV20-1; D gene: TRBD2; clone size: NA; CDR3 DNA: TGCAGTGCTAGAGGACTAGCGGGAGGGTACAATGAGCAGTACTTC; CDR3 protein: CSARGLAGGYNEQYF
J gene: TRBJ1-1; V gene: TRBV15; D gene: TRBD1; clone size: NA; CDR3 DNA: TGTGCCACCAGCAGGGGACAGGGGGTAAATACTGAAGCTTTCTTT; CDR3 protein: CATSRGQGVNTEAFF
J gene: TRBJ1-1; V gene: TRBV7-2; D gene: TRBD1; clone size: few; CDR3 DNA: TGTGCCAGCAGCTTAACATACAGGGGGCTGAACACTGAAGCTTTCTTT; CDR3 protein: CASSLTYRGLNTEAFF
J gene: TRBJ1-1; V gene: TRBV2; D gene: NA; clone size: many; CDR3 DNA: TGTGCCAGCAGTGGACAGGAGAACACTGAAGCTTTCTTT; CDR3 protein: CASSGQENTEAFF
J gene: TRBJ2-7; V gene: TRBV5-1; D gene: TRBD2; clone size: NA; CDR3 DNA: TGCGCCAGCAGCTTGACTAGCGCGGGGGCCTACGAGCAGTACTTC; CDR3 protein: CASSLTSAGAYEQYF
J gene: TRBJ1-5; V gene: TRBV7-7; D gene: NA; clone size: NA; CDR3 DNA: TGTGCTAGCAGCACCCCCGGGAACAATCAGCCCCAGCATTTT; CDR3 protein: CASSTPGNNQPQHF
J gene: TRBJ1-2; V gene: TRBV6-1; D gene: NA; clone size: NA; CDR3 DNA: TGTGCCAGCAGTGCCGAGGGCCCCTGGGGCTACACCTTC; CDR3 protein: CASSAEGPWGYTF
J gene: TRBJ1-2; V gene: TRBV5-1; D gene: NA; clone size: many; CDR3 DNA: TGCGCCAGCAGCTTGGGAGTTGATGGCTACACCTTC; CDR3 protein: CASSLGVDGYTF
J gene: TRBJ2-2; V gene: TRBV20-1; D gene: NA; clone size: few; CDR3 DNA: TGCAGTGCTAGAGATGGGCGGGGGCGAGACACCGGGGAGCTGTTTTTT; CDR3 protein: CSARDGRGRDTGELFF
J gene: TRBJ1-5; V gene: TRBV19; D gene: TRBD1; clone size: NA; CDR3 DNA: TGTGCCAGTAGACCGGGACAGGGCATCAGCAATCAGCCCCAGCATTTT; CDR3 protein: CASRPGQGISNQPQHF
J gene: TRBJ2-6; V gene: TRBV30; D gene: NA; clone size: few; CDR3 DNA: TGTGCCTGGAGGCGAGAGCTGGAGGCGTCTGGGGCCAACGTCCTGACTTTC; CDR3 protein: CAWRRELEASGANVLTF
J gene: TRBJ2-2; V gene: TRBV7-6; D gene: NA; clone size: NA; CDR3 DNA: TGTGCCAGCAGCTTGGGTCCAGCGGCGAACACCGGGGAGCTGTTTTTT; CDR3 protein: CASSLGPAANTGELFF
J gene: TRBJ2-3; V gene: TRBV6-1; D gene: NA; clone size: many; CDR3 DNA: TGTGCCAGCAGTGCAGGGACTTCCTTCACAGATACGCAGTATTTT; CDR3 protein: CASSAGTSFTDTQYF
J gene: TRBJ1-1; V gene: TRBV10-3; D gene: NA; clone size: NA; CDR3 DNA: TGTGCCAGCGTCCGGTTCTTGGCCGGGCGGAACACTGAAGCTTTCTTT; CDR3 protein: CASVRFLAGRNTEAFF
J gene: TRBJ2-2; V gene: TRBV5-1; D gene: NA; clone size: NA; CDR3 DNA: TGCGCCAGCAACTCACAGGGTTATACCGGGGAGCTGTTTTTT; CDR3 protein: CASNSQGYTGELFF
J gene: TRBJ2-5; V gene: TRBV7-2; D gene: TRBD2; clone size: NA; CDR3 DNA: TGTGCCAGCAGCTTGACTAGCGGGTCCTACCGAGAGACCCAGTACTTC; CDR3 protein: CASSLTSGSYRETQYF
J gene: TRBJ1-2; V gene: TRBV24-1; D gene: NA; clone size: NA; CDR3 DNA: TGTGCCACCAGTGACGGGGACCCTTTTAATCGGGGCTACACCTTC; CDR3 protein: CATSDGDPFNRGYTF
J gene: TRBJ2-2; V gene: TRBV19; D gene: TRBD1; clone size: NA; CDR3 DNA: TGTGCCAGTATGGGACAGTACTCGAACACCGGGGAGCTGTTTTTT; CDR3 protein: CASMGQYSNTGELFF
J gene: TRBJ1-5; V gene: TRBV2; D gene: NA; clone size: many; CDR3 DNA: TGTGCCAGCAGGGGGGCAGCTAGCAATCAGCCCCAGCATTTT; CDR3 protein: CASRGAASNQPQHF
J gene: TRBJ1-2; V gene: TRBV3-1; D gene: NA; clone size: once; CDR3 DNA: TGTGCCAGCAGCCAACAAACAGGCAGCAACTATGGCTACACCTTC; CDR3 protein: CASSQQTGSNYGYTF
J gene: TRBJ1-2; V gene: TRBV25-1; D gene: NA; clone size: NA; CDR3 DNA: TGTGCCAGCAGTTCCGGGACCCAATATGGCTACACCTTC; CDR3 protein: CASSSGTQYGYTF
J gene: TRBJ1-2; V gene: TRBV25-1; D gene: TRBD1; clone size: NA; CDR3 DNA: TGTGCCAGCAGTTCTGGACAGGGATCTTACGGCTACACCTTC; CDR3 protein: CASSSGQGSYGYTF
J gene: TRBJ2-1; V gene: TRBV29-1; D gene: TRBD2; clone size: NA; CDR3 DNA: TGCAGCGTCTCCGGGGCGGGGGACAATGAGCAGTTCTTC; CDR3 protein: CSVSGAGDNEQFF